The source of this T cell receptor beta chain is a study of CD8 T cells in ankylosing spondylitis (dated by TCRdb to about 2017). Concerning the study at large: T cell receptor beta repertoires were profiled in healthy donors and ankylosing spondylitis patients so that disease-linked TCR variants could be found. The whole study cohort included over a hundred healthy donors and 20 to 30 ankylosing spondylitis patients. Peripheral blood samples were taken, and synovial fluid was additionally collected from ankylosing spondylitis patients. Findings and caveats that apply to the study as a whole: Blood from ankylosing spondylitis patients appeared to be characterized by a TCR beta motif made up of several highly homologous amino acid variants. The disease-linked clones were reported as significantly enriched in matched synovial fluid samples from ankylosing spondylitis patients. Some of the motif variants had been reported before in the synovial fluid and blood of reactive arthritis patients, a finding that suggests common disease-initiation mechanisms. The disease-linked clones showed a CD8+ phenotype and occurred at relatively low frequencies in peripheral blood.

Sequencing was carried out with an Illumina HiSeq 2500. TCR beta libraries were prepared by quantitative 5'-RACE with molecular barcodes. The study's own analysis went as follows. A new computational method based on a probabilistic model of VDJ rearrangement was used to identify disease-linked TCR variants. TCRdb reworked the public reads: Q25 trimming with fastp, MiXCR clone assembly, productive beta chains retained. Every distinct CDR3 protein forms one entry, paired with its most common genes and DNA. TCRdb, rather than the study authors, made the V and J calls. The sample includes approximately 100,000 distinct CDR3 sequences, with almost 8.5% observed a single time. 9.9% of the sample comes from the top ten. CDR1 and CDR2, looked up from the germline V gene, are SGHRS and YFSETQ. V is cut by 0 bases and J by 4 bases, and the space between the germline ends is 10 bases. Spanning cysteine to phenylalanine, the CDR3 consists of 14 amino acids. Only the CDR3 portion is preserved as DNA: 42 bases, with reading frame beginning at the first base.

On this clonotype itself: Its antigen remains undetermined. Within one base of it there is no much larger clone, and no base qualities were kept.

The chain is encoded by TRBV5-1 joined to TRBJ1-1, with TRBD1 perhaps the D gene, on 5 matching bases. The sample comprised blood, either unsorted or a sorted T cell fraction (not recorded which). The TCR was taken from a male donor with ankylosing spondylitis or in good health (not recorded which). The DNA sequence is as follows: TGCGCCAGCAGCTTGGATCGGGGGTCCACTGAAGCTTTCTTT. Its product reads: CASSLDRGSTEAFF. The variable domain in full, with residues beyond the CDR3 obtained from the reference TRBV5-1 and TRBJ1-1 genes, is KAGVTQTPRYLIKTRGQQVTLSCSPISGHRSVSWYQQTPGQGLQFLFEYFSETQRNKGNFPGRFSGRQFSNSRSEMNVSTLELGDSALYLCASSLDRGSTEAFFGQGTRLTVV.